This TCR beta chain was recorded in a study of T cells expressing NK-cell markers. Overall study context: The TCR beta repertoires were obtained from sorted CD3+CD56+NKG2C+, CD3+CD56+NKG2C- and CD3+CD56-NKG2C+ T cells.

Turning to this clonotype: Its cognate antigen is unknown.

Findings and caveats of the study: Unclear, still, was the HCMV specificity of the expanded NKG2C+ T cell clones.

Germline V CDR1 and CDR2: ENHRY, SYGVKD. The CDR3 loop spans 15 amino acids. TCR beta libraries carry UMIs added by 5'RACE template switching. TCRdb re-called the 5' RACE reads and shows each CDR3 protein once, DNA omitted. In all, the sample yields 200,000 to 300,000 distinct CDR3 sequences. The source of this sequence is a man aged 18 to 29 in good health. Sequences were obtained from blood T cells: a sorted CD56 or NKG2C T cell subset, CD4+ or CD8+ T cells, or bulk PBMC T cells (not recorded which). The rearrangement links TRBV10-3 to TRBJ2-2; TCRdb selects TRBD2, and the lack of DNA leaves this call unchecked. The CDR3 protein is CAIGPLGLNTGELFF.